The next 17 T cell receptor beta chains were all read from a single sample in a study of T-cell memory formation after mild COVID-19 (dated by TCRdb to the early 2020s). Library preparation employed 5' RACE. The sequencer was an Illumina NovaSeq 6000. Clones were called with MiXCR by TCRdb after fastp trimmed the public reads at Q25, and only in-frame beta chains were retained. Rows matching on CDR3 protein sequence are summarized as one entry with the most common DNA and genes. For this sample the table gives some 50,000 distinct CDR3 sequences, of which less than 35% were detected only once. In total, the top ten clones hold about 45% of the sample. The sequenced sample consisted of PBMCs or a T cell subset sorted from them (not recorded which). The source is a man aged 18 to 30 who had mild COVID-19 (a few samples of this study predate the infection). The sample titles of this study are shuffled in the database, so cell type and time point are left out; the donor was told from shared clones.

This clonotype was counted a few times. The chain is built from TRBV7-9 and TRBJ2-1; 11 bases are a match to TRBD2. The CDR3 is 19 residues long. The germline CDR1 and CDR2 sequences are SEHNR and FQNEAQ (reference sequence). V shed 4 bases, J shed 6 bases, and the junction held 17 bases outside the gene matches. CDR3 in DNA: TGTGCCAGCAGCTCAAGTTACATAACGCTAGCGGGGGGCAGCAATGAGCAGTTCTTC. It translates to CASSSSYITLAGGSNEQFF.

J is TRBJ1-2 and V is TRBV7-3; D is uncertain. Trimming left V 8 bases short and J 6 bases short, with 16 bases between. The length of the CDR3 is 13 residues. Germline V gene lookup returns CDR1 SGHTA and CDR2 FQGTGA. CDR3 in DNA: TGTGCCAGCGGCAGCGGTGGTGAGGATGGCTACACCTTC. Its protein product is CASGSGGEDGYTF. The variable domain in full, completed from reference TRBV7-3 and TRBJ1-2, reads GAGVSQTPSNKVTEKGKYVELRCDPISGHTALYWYRQSLGQGPEFLIYFQGTGAADDSGLPNDRFFAVRPEGSVSTLKIQRTERGDSAVYLCASGSGGEDGYTFGSGTRLTVV.

The V call is TRBV4-2, the J call TRBJ1-1; 7 bases are shared with TRBD1. This CDR3 region has 18 residues. J lost 1 base, V lost 4 bases, and 15 bases had no gene match. The germline V gene has CDR1 LGHNA and CDR2 YNFKEQ. The CDR3 region is CASSPIIRDSSTNTEAFF. CDR3 coding DNA: TGTGCCAGCAGCCCTATCATTCGGGACAGCTCGACGAACACTGAAGCTTTCTTT.

This clonotype was found a few times. The chain couples TRBV13 to TRBJ1-2; maybe TRBD1 (6 bases). The germline V gene encodes CDR1 PRHDT and CDR2 FYEKMQ (reference sequence). The ends were cut back, 4 bases at V and 8 bases at J, with 20 bases in the middle. CDR3 length equals 15 residues. CDR3 in amino acids: CASSSEERTVEGYTF. In DNA, the CDR3 is TGTGCCAGCAGCTCCGAGGAACGGACAGTGGAAGGCTACACCTTC. The whole variable domain, remainder taken from reference TRBV13 and TRBJ1-2, is AAGVIQSPRHLIKEKRETATLKCYPIPRHDTVYWYQQGPGQDPQFLISFYEKMQSDKGSIPDRFSAQQFSDYHSELNMSSLELGDSALYFCASSSEERTVEGYTFGSGTRLTVV.

Here the CDR3 DNA reads TGTGCCAGCAGAGATGAAGAGACAGGTCTACAAGAGACCCAGTACTTC. Its protein is CASRDEETGLQETQYF. The chain uses TRBV6-5 and TRBJ2-5; TRBD1 is a possible D gene (6 bases). Between the trimmed V and J ends, which lost 6 bases and 2 bases, there was a span of 19 bases. From germline, CDR1 is MNHEY and CDR2 SVGAGI. The CDR3 has 16 amino acids.

The V and J genes are TRBV9 and TRBJ2-7; 11 nucleotides agree with TRBD1. The V gene end was trimmed by 1 base and the J gene end by 6 bases; junction bases not matched to a gene: 6. CDR1 is SGDLS, CDR2 YYNGEE, per germline. The CDR3 consists of 15 residues. For the CDR3, the DNA is TGTGCCAGCAGCGTATCAATAGGGACAGGGGGCGAGCAGTACTTC. It encodes CASSVSIGTGGEQYF.

This clonotype was recorded many times. The chain links TRBV7-3 to TRBJ2-3, with unresolved D. V was trimmed by 0 bases and J by 2 bases, leaving 9 bases between them. Germline CDR1 and CDR2: SGHTA and FQGTGA. This CDR3 spans 15 amino acids. The CDR3 DNA reads as TGTGCCAGCAGCTTAACGGGTAGCCACACAGATACGCAGTATTTT. Its protein is CASSLTGSHTDTQYF.

This clonotype has a handful of counts. This chain connects TRBV11-1 to TRBJ2-3, with 10 bases fitting TRBD2. The J segment lost 5 bases and the V segment lost 5 bases, leaving 10 bases of the junction unmatched. The CDR3 is 16 amino acids. CDR1 and CDR2 from the germline V gene are SGHAT and FQDESV (reference sequence). CDR3 sequence reads: CASSQAAGGPGDTQYF. In DNA, the CDR3 is TGTGCCAGCAGCCAAGCAGCGGGGGGGCCGGGAGATACGCAGTATTTT.

The V call is TRBV5-1, the J call TRBJ1-1, with D uncertain. The CDR3 is 16 amino acids. Germline V gene data show CDR1 as SGHRS and CDR2 as YFSETQ. The germline V and J ends were trimmed by 2 bases and 1 base, with 15 bases remaining between them. DNA of the CDR3: TGCGCCAGCAGCTTCGTCCGGGTAAGGAGGAACACTGAAGCTTTCTTT. Translation gives CASSFVRVRRNTEAFF.

DNA of the CDR3: TGCGCCAGCAGCCAAGAACCCCCCTATAGCAATCAGCCCCAGCATTTT. Translated: CASSQEPPYSNQPQHF. The chain carries TRBV4-1 and TRBJ1-5, with D unclear. Trimming removed 0 bases from V and 0 bases from J, with 9 bases in between. This CDR3 has 16 residues. Per the germline V gene, CDR1 is MGHRA and CDR2 is YSYEKL.

This clonotype has ten or more counts. The gene calls are TRBV10-2 and TRBJ2-2; D unresolved. The germline V gene has CDR1 WSHSY and CDR2 SAAADI. The ends were cut back, 3 bases at V and 4 bases at J, with 6 bases in the middle. This CDR3 is built from 13 residues. In DNA, the CDR3 is TGCGCCAGCAGTGATTTCGGCACCGGGGAGCTGTTTTTT. This sequence encodes CASSDFGTGELFF.

J is TRBJ2-1 and V is TRBV5-1; D possibly corresponds to TRBD1 (6 bases). The CDR3 runs to 14 residues. The V and J ends lost 4 bases and 2 bases respectively, with 10 bases between them. The germline CDR1 and CDR2 sequences are SGHRS and YFSETQ. CDR3 sequence reads: CASSVTGPYNEQFF. The CDR3 nucleotides read TGCGCCAGCAGCGTTACAGGGCCCTACAATGAGCAGTTCTTC.

The V and J genes are TRBV4-3 and TRBJ2-5, with TRBD1 matching 7 bases. CDR1 LGHNA and CDR2 YSLEER come from the germline V gene. The CDR3 consists of 15 residues. Trimming took 0 bases from V and 2 from J; bases not matched to a gene: 3. The CDR3 loop is CASSQDFRGQETQYF. The CDR3 DNA reads TGCGCCAGCAGCCAAGATTTCAGGGGGCAAGAGACCCAGTACTTC.

The CDR3 coding sequence is TGTGCCAGCAGCCGGGACTCAGGGGGTCCTTTCGACGAGCAGTACTTC. Translation: CASSRDSGGPFDEQYF. This sequence joins TRBV7-9 and TRBJ2-7; D might be TRBD1 (7 bases). This CDR3 contains 16 residues. The germline V gene encodes CDR1 SEHNR and CDR2 FQNEAQ (reference sequence). The V end lost 5 bases, the J end lost 5 bases, and 22 bases lay between the germline ends.

The chain recombines TRBV15 with TRBJ2-3, with D possibly being TRBD2 (6 bases). This CDR3 is built from 17 residues. V was pared by 0 bases and J by 1 base, with 14 bases between. Germline CDR1 LNHNV, CDR2 YYDKDF (reference sequence). CDR3 protein: CATSRDPIPGGTDTQYF. In DNA form, the CDR3 reads TGTGCCACCAGCAGAGACCCCATTCCGGGGGGCACAGATACGCAGTATTTT.

The CDR3 loop reads CASSRSGGALETQYF. The CDR3, as DNA: TGTGCCAGCAGCCGTAGCGGGGGGGCCCTGGAGACCCAGTACTTC. V gene TRBV7-2 combines with J gene TRBJ2-5; TRBD2 matches at 11 bases. The CDR3 loop spans 15 amino acids. Germline CDR1 and CDR2: SGHTA and FQGNSA. J gave up 5 bases and V 5 bases, and 7 bases lay outside the gene matches.

This clonotype turned up a few times. The genes are TRBV4-1 and TRBJ2-2; 7 bases align to TRBD2. Trimming at V came to 2 bases and at J to 7 bases, leaving 4 bases not matched to a gene. The CDR3 consists of 14 residues. Germline values: CDR1 MGHRA, CDR2 YSYEKL. In nucleotides, the CDR3 is TGCGCCAGCAGCCAACGTGCGGGAGTCGGGGAGCTGTTTTTT. It is translated as CASSQRAGVGELFF.